The 8 T cell receptor beta chains reported below all come from one sample, sequenced in a study of T cell repertoires in cytomegalovirus infection (dated by TCRdb to between 2018 and 2021). The sequencer listed for this sample is Illumina HiSeq 1500. TCRdb reran the public reads through fastp at Q25 and MiXCR, keeping productive beta chains. CDR3 protein duplicates are merged, each entry listing the most common genes and DNA. This sample has roughly 180,000 distinct CDR3 sequences in its table, and about 28% of those were observed once. Roughly 29% of the sample is in the top ten clones. The specimen was PBMCs. All receptors derive from a human donor in good health (CMV status not recorded). Some clones in this sample may be carry-over from other donors' samples.

Remarks on this clonotype: This may arise from a read error, as a much more abundant clone is one base away. The rearrangement joins TRBV7-2 to TRBJ1-2, with TRBD1 identical over 7 bases. CDR1 is SGHTA, CDR2 FQGNSA, per germline. The CDR3 covers 13 residues. The chain's CDR3 is CASSLGQHYDYTF. CDR3 DNA sequence: TGTGCCAGCAGCCTGGGACAGCACTATGACTACACCTTC.

This clonotype was counted at least ten times. The gene calls are TRBV12-3 or TRBV12-4 and TRBJ1-2; D gene unclear. The CDR3 totals 15 residues. V was shortened by 10 bases and J by 2 bases, with 20 bases between the two germline ends. The CDR3 loop is CATIKAISLNYGYTF. The CDR3 nucleotides are TGTGCCACCATCAAGGCTATTTCTCTCAACTATGGCTACACCTTC.

Concerning this clonotype: Here the CDR3 omits its conserved ending phenylalanine or tryptophan, so a read error is the likely source. The chain uses TRBV6-8 and TRBJ1-5; 9 nucleotides match TRBD1. J was trimmed by 5 bases and V by 2 bases; bases with no gene match: 7. CDR3 length: 16 residues. Germline CDR1 reads MNHGY; CDR2 reads SAAAGT. Here the CDR3 reads CASSYPRQGVDQPQHL. The CDR3 nucleotides are TGTGCCAGCAGTTACCCTCGACAGGGGGTAGATCAGCCCCAGCATCTT.

A note on this clonotype: A much larger clone lies a single base off, so this may be a read error. This chain connects TRBV7-2 to TRBJ1-2, with 10 bases matching TRBD1. The junction had 15 bases not matched to a gene; V was cut back by 0 bases and J by 8 bases. CDR3 length equals 18 residues. Germline CDR1 reads SGHTA; CDR2 reads FQGNSA. Here the CDR3 DNA reads TGTGCCAGCAGCTTAGCCCACCCCTCCGGGACAGGGGTAGGCGGCTACACCTTC. As protein: CASSLAHPSGTGVGGYTF. The full variable domain, completed using reference TRBV7-2 and TRBJ1-2, is GAGVSQSPSNKVTEKGKDVELRCDPISGHTALYWYRQSLGQGLEFLIYFQGNSAPDKSGLPSDRFSAERTGGSVSTLTIQRTQQEDSAVYLCASSLAHPSGTGVGGYTFGSGTRLTVV.

The chain joins TRBV5-1 to TRBJ1-1; perhaps TRBD1 as D (5 bases). Germline V gene sequence: CDR1 SGHRS, CDR2 YFSETQ. The CDR3 loop spans 15 amino acids. Trimming stripped 4 bases from V and 1 base from J, with 14 bases between. The CDR3 region is CASSPLVGQNTEAFF. As DNA, the CDR3 is TGCGCCAGCAGCCCTTTAGTGGGGCAGAACACTGAAGCTTTCTTT.

The CDR3 region is CASSEYREARSTEAFF. CDR3 DNA sequence: TGTGCCAGCAGTGAATACCGAGAGGCTAGGAGCACTGAAGCTTTCTTT. The chain has TRBV25-1 and TRBJ1-1; D gene ambiguous. Germline lookup yields CDR1 MGHDK and CDR2 SYGVNS. With 0 bases removed from V and 4 bases from J, the gap between germline ends came to 15 bases. The CDR3 totals 16 residues.

There are a few counts of this clonotype. J is TRBJ1-1 and V is TRBV7-9; D ambiguous. This CDR3 comprises 15 residues. Germline assignment: CDR1 SEHNR and CDR2 FQNEAQ (reference sequence). V lost 3 bases to trimming and J lost 1 base, with 12 bases between them. The CDR3 DNA follows: TGTGCCAGCAGCTTCCAGGTACCCACGAACACTGAAGCTTTCTTT. Translating gives CASSFQVPTNTEAFF.

V usage is TRBV4-1 and J usage is TRBJ2-3; D is perhaps TRBD1 or TRBD2 (6 bases each). The germline V gene encodes CDR1 MGHRA and CDR2 YSYEKL. Trimming stripped 3 bases from V and 1 base from J, with 8 bases between. CDR3 size: 14 residues. CDR3 coding DNA: TGCGCCAGCAGCCAGGGGGGCCGCACAGATACGCAGTATTTT. Protein product: CASSQGGRTDTQYF.